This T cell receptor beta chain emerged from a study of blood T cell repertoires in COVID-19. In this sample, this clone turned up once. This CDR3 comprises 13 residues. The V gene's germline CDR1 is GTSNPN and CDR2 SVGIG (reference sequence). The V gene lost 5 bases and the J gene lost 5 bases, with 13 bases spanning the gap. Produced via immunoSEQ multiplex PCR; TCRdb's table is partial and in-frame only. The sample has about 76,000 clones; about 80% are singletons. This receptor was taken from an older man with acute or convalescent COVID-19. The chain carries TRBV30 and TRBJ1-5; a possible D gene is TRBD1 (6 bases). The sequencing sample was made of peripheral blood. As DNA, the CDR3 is TGTGCCTGGGAACAGGGAGCCGATCAGCCCCAGCATTTT. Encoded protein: CAWEQGADQPQHF.